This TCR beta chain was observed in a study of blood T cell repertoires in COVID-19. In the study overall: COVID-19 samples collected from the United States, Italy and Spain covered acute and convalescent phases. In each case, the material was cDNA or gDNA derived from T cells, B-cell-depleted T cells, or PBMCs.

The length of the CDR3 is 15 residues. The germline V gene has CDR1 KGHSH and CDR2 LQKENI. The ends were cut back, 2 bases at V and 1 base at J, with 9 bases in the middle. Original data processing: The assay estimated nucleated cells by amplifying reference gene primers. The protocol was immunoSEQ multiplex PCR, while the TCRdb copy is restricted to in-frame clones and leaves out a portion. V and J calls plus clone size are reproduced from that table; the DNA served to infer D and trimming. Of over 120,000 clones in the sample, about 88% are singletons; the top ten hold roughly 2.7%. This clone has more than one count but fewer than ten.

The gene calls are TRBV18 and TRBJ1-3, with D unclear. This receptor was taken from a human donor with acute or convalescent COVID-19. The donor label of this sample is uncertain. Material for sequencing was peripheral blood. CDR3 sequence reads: CASSPTPGSGNTIYF. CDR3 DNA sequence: TGTGCCAGCTCACCAACTCCGGGTTCTGGAAACACCATATATTTT.